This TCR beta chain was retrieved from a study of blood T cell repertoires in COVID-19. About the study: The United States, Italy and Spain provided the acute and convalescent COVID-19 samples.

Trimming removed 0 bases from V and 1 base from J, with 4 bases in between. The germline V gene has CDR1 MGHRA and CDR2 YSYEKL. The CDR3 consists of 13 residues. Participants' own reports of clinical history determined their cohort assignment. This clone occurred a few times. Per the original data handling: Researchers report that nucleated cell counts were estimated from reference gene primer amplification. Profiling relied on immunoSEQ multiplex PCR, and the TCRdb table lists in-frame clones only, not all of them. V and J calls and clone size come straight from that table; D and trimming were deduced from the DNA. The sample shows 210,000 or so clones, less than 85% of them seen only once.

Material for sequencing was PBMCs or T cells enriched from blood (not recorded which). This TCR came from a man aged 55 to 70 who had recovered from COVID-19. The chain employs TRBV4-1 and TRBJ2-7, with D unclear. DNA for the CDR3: TGCGCCAGCAGCCAAGATCGGTCCTACGAGCAGTACTTC. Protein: CASSQDRSYEQYF.